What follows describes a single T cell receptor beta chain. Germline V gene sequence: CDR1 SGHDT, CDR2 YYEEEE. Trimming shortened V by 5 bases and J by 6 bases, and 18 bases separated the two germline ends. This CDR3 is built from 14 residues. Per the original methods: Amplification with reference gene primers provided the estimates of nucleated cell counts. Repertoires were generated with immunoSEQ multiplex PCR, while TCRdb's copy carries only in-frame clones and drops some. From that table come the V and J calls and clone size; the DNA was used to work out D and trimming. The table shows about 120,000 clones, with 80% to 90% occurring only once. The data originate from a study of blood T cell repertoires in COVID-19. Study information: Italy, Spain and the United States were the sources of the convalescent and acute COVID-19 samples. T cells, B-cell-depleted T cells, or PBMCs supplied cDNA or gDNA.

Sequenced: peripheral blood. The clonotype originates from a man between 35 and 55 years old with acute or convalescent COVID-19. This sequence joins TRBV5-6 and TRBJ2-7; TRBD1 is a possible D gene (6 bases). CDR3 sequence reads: CASSQTGHLGEQYF. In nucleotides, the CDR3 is TGTGCCAGCAGTCAAACGGGACATTTGGGCGAGCAGTACTTC.